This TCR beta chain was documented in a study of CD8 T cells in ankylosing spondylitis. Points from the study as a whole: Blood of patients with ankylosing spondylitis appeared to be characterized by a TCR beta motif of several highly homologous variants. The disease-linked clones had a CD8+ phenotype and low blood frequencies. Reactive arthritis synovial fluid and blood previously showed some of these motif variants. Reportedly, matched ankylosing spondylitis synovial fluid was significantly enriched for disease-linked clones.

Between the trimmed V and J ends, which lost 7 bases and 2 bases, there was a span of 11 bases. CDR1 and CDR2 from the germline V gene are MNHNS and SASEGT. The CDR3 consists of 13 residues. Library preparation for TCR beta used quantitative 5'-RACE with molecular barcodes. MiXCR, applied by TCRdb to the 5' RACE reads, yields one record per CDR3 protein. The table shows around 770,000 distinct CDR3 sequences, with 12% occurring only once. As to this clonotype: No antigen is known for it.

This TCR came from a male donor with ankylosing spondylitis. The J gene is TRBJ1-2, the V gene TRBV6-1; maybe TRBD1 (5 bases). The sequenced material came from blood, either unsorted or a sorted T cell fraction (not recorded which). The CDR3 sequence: CASTPGRNYGYTF. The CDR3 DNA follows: TGTGCCAGCACTCCAGGGAGAAACTATGGCTACACCTTC.